These 2 T cell receptor beta chains share one sample of origin, sequenced in a study of T cell responses to AZD1222 COVID-19 vaccine (dated by TCRdb to the early 2020s). The sample's time point, from its label and the paper: about 28 days (+/-7) after the second vaccine dose. Receptors were amplified or captured by the immunoSEQ multiplex PCR assay. TCRdb re-hosts the immuneACCESS table, in-frame sequences only. Its copies lack some clones; in the studies checked, an unresolved V gene accounts for under half of them, and the cause for the rest is not known. Within this sample are about 94,000 clones, with 85% of them counted one time only. The ten largest clones add up to roughly 4.5% of the sample. Sequenced material: peripheral blood, taken 28 days after the second AZD1222 dose. The source of these receptors is an adult who received the AZD1222 COVID-19 vaccine.

The chain couples TRBV7-2 to TRBJ1-1; weak D call: TRBD1 (6 bases). Trimming took off 5 bases at V and 4 bases at J, with 17 bases between the two ends. The CDR3 extends over 15 amino acids. Germline CDR1 SGHTA, CDR2 FQGNSA. For the CDR3, the DNA is TGTGCCAGCAGCCCATCGGGGGGGGCGGGCACTGAAGCTTTCTTT. This gives the protein CASSPSGGAGTEAFF.

The chain uses TRBV28 and TRBJ2-6; TRBD2 might be the D (6 bases). V dropped 3 bases and J dropped 1 base, with 7 bases sitting between them. From germline, CDR1 is MDHEN and CDR2 SYDVKM. This CDR3 is 15 amino acids long. The CDR3 loop reads CASSFGGSGANVLTF. In nucleotides, the CDR3 is TGTGCCAGCAGTTTCGGGGGTTCTGGGGCCAACGTCCTGACTTTC.